The subject of this entry is one T cell receptor beta chain. These data originate in a study of blood T cell repertoires in COVID-19. Germline V lookup: CDR1 MNHNS, CDR2 SASEGT. V was pared by 1 base and J by 7 bases, with 6 bases of the junction left unmatched. This CDR3 has 15 residues. Per the original data handling: Researchers report that nucleated cell counts were estimated from reference gene primer amplification. Sequencing was performed with immunoSEQ multiplex PCR; in TCRdb, only in-frame clones are kept and a portion is missing. D and trimming come from the DNA, and the V and J calls and clone size come from that table. The sample holds some 98,000 clones, approximately 82% seen once.

The J gene is TRBJ1-3, the V gene TRBV6-1; 8 bases are a match to TRBD1. This sequence was found in a man aged 60 to 69 with acute or convalescent COVID-19. The sequenced material came from peripheral blood. The CDR3 DNA sequence: TGTGCCAGCAGTGAAGTCGGGACAGGTGGGAACACCATATATTTT. Protein: CASSEVGTGGNTIYF.